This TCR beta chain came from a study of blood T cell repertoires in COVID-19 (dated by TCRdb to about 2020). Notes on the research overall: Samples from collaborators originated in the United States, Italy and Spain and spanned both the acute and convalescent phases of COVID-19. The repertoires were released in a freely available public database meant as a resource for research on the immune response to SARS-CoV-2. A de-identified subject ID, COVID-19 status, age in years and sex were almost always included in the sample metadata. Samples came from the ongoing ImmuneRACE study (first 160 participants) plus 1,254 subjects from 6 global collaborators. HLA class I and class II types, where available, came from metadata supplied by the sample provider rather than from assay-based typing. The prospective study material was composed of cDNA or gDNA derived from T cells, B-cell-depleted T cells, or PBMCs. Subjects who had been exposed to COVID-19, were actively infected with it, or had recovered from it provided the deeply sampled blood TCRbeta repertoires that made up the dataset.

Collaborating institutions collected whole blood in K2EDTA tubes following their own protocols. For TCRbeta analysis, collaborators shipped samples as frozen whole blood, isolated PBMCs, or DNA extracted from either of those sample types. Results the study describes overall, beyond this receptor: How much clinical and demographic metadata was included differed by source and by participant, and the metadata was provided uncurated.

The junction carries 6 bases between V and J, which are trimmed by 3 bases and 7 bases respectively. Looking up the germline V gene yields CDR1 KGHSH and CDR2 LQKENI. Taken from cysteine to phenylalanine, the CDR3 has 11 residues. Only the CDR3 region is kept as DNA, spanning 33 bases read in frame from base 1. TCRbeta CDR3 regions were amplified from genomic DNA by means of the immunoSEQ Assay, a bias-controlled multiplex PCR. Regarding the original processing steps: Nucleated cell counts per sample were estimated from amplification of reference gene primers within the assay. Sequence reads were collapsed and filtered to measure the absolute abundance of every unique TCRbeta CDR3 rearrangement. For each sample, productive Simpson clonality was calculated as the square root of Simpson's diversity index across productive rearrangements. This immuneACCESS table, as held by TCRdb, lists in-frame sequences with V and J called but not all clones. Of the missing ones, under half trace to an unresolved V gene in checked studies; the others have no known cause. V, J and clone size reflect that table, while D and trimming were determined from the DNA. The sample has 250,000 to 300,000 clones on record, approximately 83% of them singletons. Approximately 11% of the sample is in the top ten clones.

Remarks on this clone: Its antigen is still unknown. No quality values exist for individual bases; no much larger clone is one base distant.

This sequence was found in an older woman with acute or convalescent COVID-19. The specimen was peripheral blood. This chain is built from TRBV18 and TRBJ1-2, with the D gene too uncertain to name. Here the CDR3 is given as CASSPASGYTF. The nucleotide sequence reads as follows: TGTGCCAGCTCACCGGCTAGTGGCTACACCTTC.